These 24 T cell receptor beta chains originate from one sample sequenced in a study of blood T cell repertoires in COVID-19. Clones were sequenced by immunoSEQ multiplex PCR, and TCRdb holds only the in-frame ones, with some missing. The sample lists about 190,000 clones, around 85% occurring once. The sequencing sample was made of PBMCs or T cells enriched from blood (not recorded which). The receptors were sampled from a woman in her 30s who had recovered from COVID-19.

The chain joins TRBV5-5 to TRBJ2-5; the D gene is possibly TRBD1 (6 bases). CDR3 length: 16 residues. The V end lost 0 bases, the J end lost 1 base, and 13 bases lay between the germline ends. The germline V gene encodes CDR1 SGHKS and CDR2 YYEKEE (reference sequence). The CDR3 nucleotides are TGTGCCAGCAGCTTGGTGCGACAGGCTACCCAAGAGACCCAGTACTTC. Translation: CASSLVRQATQETQYF.

The rearrangement uses TRBV28 and TRBJ1-1; no definite D call. Germline V gives CDR1 MDHEN, CDR2 SYDVKM. This CDR3 is 11 amino acids long. The V and J ends lost 9 bases and 4 bases respectively, with 9 bases between them. CDR3 amino acids: CASVRGTEAFF. The DNA of the CDR3 is TGTGCCAGTGTTCGGGGCACTGAAGCTTTCTTT.

The gene calls are TRBV18 and TRBJ2-6; weak D call: TRBD2 (6 bases). The CDR3 runs 17 residues. Trimming took 8 bases from V and 2 from J, leaving 19 bases between them. CDR1 KGHSH and CDR2 LQKENI come from the germline V gene. In DNA form, the CDR3 reads TGTGCCAGCGGGAGGAAGGCGCTTACTGCTGGGGCCAACGTCCTGACTTTC. It specifies CASGRKALTAGANVLTF.

The rearrangement uses TRBV2 and TRBJ1-5; a weak D match, TRBD1 (5 bases). Germline CDR1 is SNHLY and CDR2 is FYNNEI. This CDR3 contains 14 residues. V was clipped by 3 bases and J by 2 bases, with 8 bases between them. CDR3 nucleotides: TGTGCCAGCAGTGACAGGGTCGGCAATCAGCCCCAGCATTTT. Protein product: CASSDRVGNQPQHF.

Here the CDR3 DNA reads TGTGCCACCAGTGACGAGACTAGTATGGGAGCTAATACGCAGTATTTT. Its translation: CATSDETSMGANTQYF. J is TRBJ2-3 and V is TRBV24-1, with D perhaps matching TRBD2 (6 bases). The CDR3 loop spans 16 amino acids. The V and J ends lost 4 bases and 7 bases respectively, with 20 bases between them. The germline V gene encodes CDR1 KGHDR and CDR2 SFDVKD.

The V gene is TRBV9, the J gene TRBJ2-7; a possible D gene is TRBD2 (7 bases). CDR3 length: 15 amino acids. Trimming left V 6 bases short and J 0 bases short, with 16 bases between. Germline assignment: CDR1 SGDLS and CDR2 YYNGEE. CDR3 sequence: CASTAGALDSYEQYV. The CDR3, as DNA: TGTGCCAGCACCGCGGGGGCCCTGGACTCCTACGAGCAGTACGTC.

The rearrangement links TRBV9 to TRBJ1-6, with D tentatively TRBD1 (6 bases). There are 15 residues in the CDR3. CDR1 and CDR2 (germline): SGDLS, YYNGEE. Trimming stripped 5 bases from V and 1 base from J, with 10 bases between. The CDR3 coding sequence is TGTGCCAGCAGAAACAGGGATTCCTATAATTCACCCCTCCACTTT. Protein product: CASRNRDSYNSPLHF. The full variable domain, rest sourced from reference TRBV9 and TRBJ1-6, is DSGVTQTPKHLITATGQRVTLRCSPRSGDLSVYWYQQSLDQGLQFLIQYYNGEERAKGNILERFSAQQFPDLHSELNLSSLELGDSALYFCASRNRDSYNSPLHFGNGTRLTVT.

V is TRBV5-6 and J is TRBJ1-6; 7 nucleotides line up with TRBD1. The CDR3 runs to 19 residues. The ends lost 1 base at V and 0 bases at J; junction bases unmatched: 10. Germline V lookup: CDR1 SGHDT, CDR2 YYEEEE. The CDR3 DNA reads TGTGCCAGCAGCTTGCTCTTACGGGACAGCAGCTCCTATAATTCACCCCTCCACTTT. It specifies CASSLLLRDSSSYNSPLHF.

The rearrangement links TRBV11-3 to TRBJ2-7, with D possibly matching TRBD1 (6 bases). CDR1 is SGHNT and CDR2 is YENEEA in the germline V gene. The CDR3 has 14 amino acids. The V end was cut by 5 bases, the J end by 5 bases, with 16 bases between. The chain's CDR3 is CASSRTGLADEQYF. The DNA of the CDR3 is TGTGCCAGCAGCAGAACAGGGTTGGCTGACGAGCAGTACTTC. Complete variable domain (other parts from reference TRBV11-3 and TRBJ2-7): EAGVVQSPRYKIIEKKQPVAFWCNPISGHNTLYWYLQNLGQGPELLIRYENEEAVDDSQLPKDRFSAERLKGVDSTLKIQPAELGDSAVYLCASSRTGLADEQYFGPGTRLTVT.

V and J are TRBV18 and TRBJ2-5; D is possibly TRBD2 (6 bases). Looked up from germline, CDR1 is KGHSH and CDR2 is LQKENI. CDR3 length: 15 residues. Trimming pared 2 bases from V and 4 bases from J, leaving 14 bases between. The CDR3 sequence: CASSPGTPGRETQYF. The CDR3 DNA reads TGTGCCAGCTCACCAGGGACTCCGGGTAGAGAGACCCAGTACTTC.

This clone was observed once. The rearrangement uses TRBV3-1 (or the pseudogene TRBV3-2) and TRBJ1-3; D not certain. The CDR3 is 15 amino acids. Germline V gene data show CDR1 as LGHDT and CDR2 as YNNKEL (reference sequence). Trimming left V 1 base short and J 0 bases short, with 7 bases between. The DNA of the CDR3 is TGTGCCAGCAGCCAAGGAACGGTCTCTGGAAACACCATATATTTT. As protein: CASSQGTVSGNTIYF.

This chain connects TRBV28 to TRBJ2-2, with 9 nucleotides matching TRBD2. The V gene's germline CDR1 is MDHEN and CDR2 SYDVKM. The CDR3 covers 16 residues. J gave up 7 bases and V 4 bases, and 10 bases lay outside the gene matches. The DNA for the CDR3 is TGTGCCAGCAGTTCCCTTAGCGGGAGTGGCTACGGGGAGCTGTTTTTT. Protein product: CASSSLSGSGYGELFF.

This chain uses TRBV5-6 with TRBJ1-6; TRBD1 is a possible D gene (5 bases). V was trimmed by 1 base and J by 9 bases, leaving 17 bases between them. This CDR3 contains 16 residues. The germline V gene has CDR1 SGHDT and CDR2 YYEEEE. The CDR3 is CASSLWFGGTSSPLHF. The CDR3 nucleotides are TGTGCCAGCAGCTTGTGGTTTGGAGGGACCAGTTCACCCCTCCACTTT.

J is TRBJ2-3 and V is TRBV19; maybe TRBD1 (5 bases). Germline loops: CDR1 LNHDA, CDR2 SQIVND (reference sequence). CDR3 length: 13 amino acids. V was pared by 7 bases and J by 4 bases, with 12 bases between. CDR3: CASMSRGADTQYF. The DNA of the CDR3 is TGTGCCAGTATGAGTAGGGGTGCAGATACGCAGTATTTT.

The genes are TRBV28 and TRBJ1-5, with D tentatively TRBD1 (6 bases). Germline CDR1 MDHEN, CDR2 SYDVKM. V gave up 1 base and J gave up 5 bases, with 9 bases separating them. CDR3 length: 14 amino acids. The CDR3 loop is CASSLSGAHQPQHF. The CDR3 DNA reads as TGTGCCAGCAGTTTATCAGGGGCCCATCAGCCCCAGCATTTT.

V is TRBV10-3 and J is TRBJ1-1; D is unclear. CDR3 length: 15 residues. Per the germline V gene, CDR1 is ENHRY and CDR2 is SYGVKD. Trimming cost V 0 bases and J 0 bases, with 8 bases left between them. The CDR3 sequence is CAISESGTLNTEAFF. The CDR3 bases are TGTGCCATCAGTGAGTCTGGCACCCTGAACACTGAAGCTTTCTTT.

The chain recombines TRBV19 with TRBJ2-5; D unclear. CDR3 length equals 11 residues. CDR1 is LNHDA, CDR2 SQIVND, per germline (reference sequence). V was trimmed by 4 bases and J by 5 bases, leaving 5 bases between them. CDR3: CASSNRETQYF. The CDR3 bases are TGTGCCAGTAGTAACCGGGAGACCCAGTACTTC.

This clone was detected once. V and J are TRBV7-9 and TRBJ1-1, with 7 bases aligning to TRBD1. The germline V gene has CDR1 SEHNR and CDR2 FQNEAQ (reference sequence). The V segment lost 3 bases and the J segment 4 bases; nucleotides outside the gene matches: 5. This CDR3 contains 14 residues. Written as DNA, the CDR3 is TGTGCCAGCAGCTTCCGGGACAGTCGCACTGAAGCTTTCTTT. It specifies CASSFRDSRTEAFF.

This clone was recorded at least ten times. The gene calls are TRBV9 and TRBJ2-3; D uncertain. Germline loops: CDR1 SGDLS, CDR2 YYNGEE. V shed 1 base and J shed 0 bases, with 15 bases lying between them. This CDR3 has 17 residues. The CDR3 sequence: CASSVTARGYSTDTQYF. CDR3 DNA: TGTGCCAGCAGCGTAACGGCTAGAGGATATAGCACAGATACGCAGTATTTT.

Concerning this clone: This same CDR3 is encoded by further DNA sequences in the sample. The chain uses TRBV18 and TRBJ1-1; 9 bases match TRBD1. The V and J ends lost 1 base and 4 bases, in that order; junction bases with no gene match: 1. CDR1 and CDR2 (germline): KGHSH, LQKENI. The CDR3 covers 14 residues. CDR3 region: CASSPLDRGTEAFF. The CDR3 nucleotides read TGTGCCAGCTCACCACTGGACAGGGGCACTGAAGCTTTCTTT.

The chain joins TRBV6-5 to TRBJ2-1; 12 bases match TRBD2. The V gene's germline CDR1 is MNHEY and CDR2 SVGAGI. Trimming removed 6 bases from V and 7 bases from J; junction bases left unmatched: 7. There are 15 residues in the CDR3. CDR3 bases: TGTGCCAGCAGACGTACTAGCGGGAGGCGTAATGAGCAGTTCTTC. Its translation is CASRRTSGRRNEQFF.

The chain has TRBV5-1 and TRBJ2-7; D might be TRBD2 (6 bases). Germline V gene data show CDR1 as SGHRS and CDR2 as YFSETQ. V was pared by 0 bases and J by 4 bases, with 23 bases between. The CDR3 totals 18 residues. The chain's CDR3 is CASSLGMLAVHLPYEQYF. The CDR3, as DNA: TGCGCCAGCAGCTTGGGAATGTTAGCGGTCCATTTACCGTACGAGCAGTACTTC.

The rearrangement links TRBV5-1 to TRBJ2-5; D call uncertain. Germline CDR1 and CDR2: SGHRS and YFSETQ. CDR3 length: 14 amino acids. The germline V and J ends were trimmed by 3 bases and 5 bases, with 14 bases remaining between them. The DNA for the CDR3 is TGCGCCAGCAGCTGGAGTTTGCAGCTGGAGACCCAGTACTTC. Translated, it gives CASSWSLQLETQYF.

The V gene is TRBV9, the J gene TRBJ2-2, with 10 bases fitting TRBD2. Germline CDR1 and CDR2: SGDLS and YYNGEE. V shed 0 bases, J shed 1 base, and the junction held 0 bases outside the gene matches. The CDR3 loop spans 16 amino acids. As DNA, the CDR3 is TGTGCCAGCAGCGTAGGGACTAGCGGGAACACCGGGGAGCTGTTTTTT. It encodes CASSVGTSGNTGELFF.